This T cell receptor (beta chain) was obtained from a study of blood T cell repertoires in COVID-19. For the study at large: Both acute and convalescent COVID-19 samples were obtained from the United States, Italy and Spain. Sample material is recorded as cDNA or gDNA derived from T cells, B-cell-depleted T cells, or PBMCs.

Original data processing: Cell counts per sample came from amplifying reference gene primers. Only in-frame clones appear in the TCRdb table, and some are missing; sequencing was by immunoSEQ multiplex PCR. V and J calls and clone size are those listed in that table; D and trimming were worked out from the DNA. The table shows under 150,000 clones, with approximately 81% occurring only once. CDR3 size: 15 residues. The V gene lost 7 bases and the J gene lost 0 bases, with 11 bases spanning the gap. Germline V lookup: CDR1 SGHKS, CDR2 YYEKEE (reference sequence). Sequenced material: peripheral blood. This TCR was recovered from a man aged 55 to 70 with acute or convalescent COVID-19. The chain is built from TRBV5-5 and TRBJ1-6, with D perhaps matching TRBD1 (5 bases). The DNA of the CDR3 is TGTGCCAGCCAATGGGGGGGCTCCTATAATTCACCCCTCCACTTT. Protein: CASQWGGSYNSPLHF.